A single sample gave rise to the 9 T cell receptor beta chains below, sequenced in a study of blood T cell repertoires in COVID-19. Assay: immunoSEQ multiplex PCR; the TCRdb copy retains only in-frame clones and omits some. The profile shows some 50,000 clones, about 82% of them singletons. The sequenced sample was peripheral blood. The receptors come from a human donor in a cohort sampled during active COVID-19.

This clone occurred once. The chain links TRBV27 to TRBJ1-2; 7 bases agree with TRBD1. This CDR3 is 13 amino acids long. J lost 8 bases, V lost 5 bases, and 8 bases had no gene match. From germline, CDR1 is MNHEY and CDR2 SMNVEV (reference sequence). CDR3: CASSLRQGWGYTF. CDR3 nucleotides: TGTGCCAGCAGTCTCAGACAGGGTTGGGGCTACACCTTC.

The chain couples TRBV27 to TRBJ1-2, with D tentatively TRBD1 (6 bases). The CDR3 sequence is 14 residues long. CDR1 and CDR2 from the germline V gene are MNHEY and SMNVEV (reference sequence). With 11 bases removed from V and 7 bases from J, the gap between germline ends came to 23 bases. CDR3 bases: TGTGCCGCGAGGGGTCAGGGGCGCGAAGGTGGCTACACCTTC. As protein: CAARGQGREGGYTF.

V gene TRBV7-2 combines with J gene TRBJ2-7; D ambiguous. The CDR3 extends over 14 amino acids. V dropped 1 base and J dropped 3 bases, with 10 bases sitting between them. Germline CDR1 and CDR2: SGHTA and FQGNSA. DNA for the CDR3: TGTGCCAGCAGCTTAGGCGCCAAAAGCTACGAGCAGTACTTC. Its translation is CASSLGAKSYEQYF.

V usage is TRBV21-1 and J usage is TRBJ2-7; TRBD1, the table's D call, lacks a check against the DNA. TRBV21-1 is a pseudogene. The CDR3 length is 14 residues. The CDR3 sequence is CASSRVGASYEQYF. As DNA, the CDR3 is TGTGCCAGCAGCAGAGTAGGGGCCTCCTACGAGCAGTACTTC.

The chain links TRBV6-1 to TRBJ2-1; possibly TRBD1 for D (5 bases). Germline-derived CDR1 and CDR2 are MNHNS and SASEGT. This CDR3 contains 14 residues. Trimming took off 5 bases at V and 2 bases at J, with 10 bases between the two ends. The CDR3: CASSPTGTYNEQFF. The CDR3 DNA reads TGTGCCAGCAGTCCAACAGGTACCTACAATGAGCAGTTCTTC.

V usage is TRBV19 and J usage is TRBJ1-2; weak D call: TRBD1 (6 bases). V was trimmed by 1 base and J by 2 bases, leaving 8 bases between them. The CDR3 length is 14 residues. Germline CDR1 LNHDA, CDR2 SQIVND (reference sequence). The CDR3 nucleotides read TGTGCCAGTAGTATAGTAGGACAGAACTATGGCTACACCTTC. Its translation: CASSIVGQNYGYTF. Variable domain in full (rest from reference TRBV19 and TRBJ1-2): DGGITQSPKYLFRKEGQNVTLSCEQNLNHDAMYWYRQDPGQGLRLIYYSQIVNDFQKGDIAEGYSVSREKKESFPLTVTSAQKNPTAFYLCASSIVGQNYGYTFGSGTRLTVV.

About this clone: This CDR3 is also generated by other DNA sequences in the sample. V gene TRBV18 combines with J gene TRBJ1-1; TRBD1 matches at 8 bases. From germline, CDR1 is KGHSH and CDR2 LQKENI. This CDR3 comprises 14 residues. V was clipped by 3 bases and J by 4 bases; unmatched bases: 4. This CDR3 reads CASSPQGAGTEAFF. The CDR3, as DNA: TGTGCCAGCTCACCCCAGGGGGCAGGCACTGAAGCTTTCTTT. The full variable domain, with the rest looked up from reference TRBV18 and TRBJ1-1, is NAGVMQNPRHLVRRRGQEARLRCSPMKGHSHVYWYRQLPEEGLKFMVYLQKENIIDESGMPKERFSAEFPKEGPSILRIQQVVRGDSAAYFCASSPQGAGTEAFFGQGTRLTVV.

The genes are TRBV7-6 and TRBJ2-1, with D tentatively TRBD2 (5 bases). The germline V gene encodes CDR1 SGHVS and CDR2 FNYEAQ. CDR3 length equals 16 residues. The ends were cut back, 3 bases at V and 5 bases at J, with 17 bases in the middle. CDR3 protein: CASSFLSLLVNNEQFF. In DNA form, the CDR3 reads TGTGCCAGCAGCTTCCTCTCCCTACTAGTCAACAATGAGCAGTTCTTC.

V gene TRBV11-2 combines with J gene TRBJ2-7, with 8 nucleotides matching TRBD2. The CDR3 totals 13 residues. V shed 0 bases and J 5 bases; nucleotides not matched to a gene: 0. Germline V gene lookup returns CDR1 SGHAT and CDR2 FQNNGV. The CDR3 coding sequence is TGTGCCAGCAGCTTAGAACTAGCGGACGAGCAGTACTTC. This sequence encodes CASSLELADEQYF.